Listed here are 20 T cell receptor beta chains from one sample, sequenced in a study of tumor and adjacent non-tumor tissue in lung cancer. TCRbeta libraries were built with three rounds of nested PCR, modified from ARM-PCR. TCRdb passed the multiplex PCR reads through MiXCR, listing each CDR3 protein once. The data show tens of thousands of distinct CDR3 sequences, roughly 60% seen once. The template was RNA from unsorted bulk tissue. The normal lung tissue was taken more than 3 cm from the tumor edge. Sequenced material: distant non-tumor lung tissue. The source of these receptors is a woman aged 40 to 49 with non-small cell lung cancer.

The V call is TRBV6-5, the J call TRBJ2-5; TRBD1 is a possible D gene (6 bases). V lost 11 bases and J 10 bases, leaving 26 bases between the germline ends. Germline V CDR1 and CDR2: MNHEY, SVGAGI. The CDR3 is 14 residues long. This chain's CDR3 is CADSYSDRDRDQYF. The DNA of the CDR3 is TGTGCCGACAGTTACTCGGACAGAGACCGGGACCAGTACTTC.

There are a few counts of this clonotype. An end of the junction does not agree with germline; a read error may underlie this. The rearrangement joins TRBV29-1 to TRBJ2-4; tentatively, D is TRBD2 (6 bases). The CDR3 loop spans 14 amino acids. The germline gives CDR1 SQVTM, CDR2 ANQGSEA. This CDR3 reads CSAVAVAGVNFQYF. CDR3 bases: TGCAGCGCGGTAGCGGTTGCTGGTGTAAACTTTCAGTACTTC.

A note on this clonotype: One end of the junction fails to match germline, which may point to a read error. V and J are TRBV5-4 and TRBJ1-2; 8 nucleotides agree with TRBD1. The CDR3 runs 18 residues. Germline V gene data show CDR1 as SGHNT and CDR2 as YYREEE (reference sequence). DNA of the CDR3: TGTGCCAGCAGCCCTAGACAGGGGACAAGCCTCTCTAACTATGCCTACACCTTT. It codes for CASSPRQGTSLSNYAYTF. Looking up the rest from reference TRBV5-4 and TRBJ1-2 gives the full variable domain: ETGVTQSPTHLIKTRGQQVTLRCSSQSGHNTVSWYQQALGQGPQFIFQYYREEENGRGNFPPRFSGLQFPNYSSELNVNALELDDSALYLCASSPRQGTSLSNYAYTFGSGTRLTVV.

Details on this clonotype: This clone may be a read error of a much larger clone one base away. CDR3 nucleotide sequence: TGCGCCAGCAGTGTGACTGTAAATGGGGAGCAGTTCTTC. As protein: CASSVTVNGEQFF. The chain has TRBV10-2 and TRBJ2-1; unclear D gene. CDR1 WSHSY and CDR2 SAAADI come from the germline V gene. V was shortened by 4 bases and J by 10 bases, with 14 bases between the two germline ends. The CDR3 consists of 13 residues.

As for this clonotype: Because the CDR3 is missing its conserved closing phenylalanine or tryptophan, this is likely a read error. The chain carries TRBV11-3 and TRBJ1-1; no clear D. The germline V and J ends were trimmed by 5 bases and 7 bases, with 8 bases remaining between them. CDR1 and CDR2 from the germline V gene are SGHNT and YENEEA. The CDR3 spans 11 residues. The chain's CDR3 is CASSMRREAFY. In nucleotides, the CDR3 is TGTGCCAGCAGCATGCGGCGTGAAGCTTTCTAT.

As regards this clonotype: Likely a read error: the CDR3 ends without its conserved phenylalanine or tryptophan. The chain has TRBV6-6 and TRBJ2-1; the match to TRBD2 covers 8 bases. Trimming cost V 6 bases and J 10 bases; bases outside gene matches: 8. CDR1 and CDR2 (germline): MNHNY, SVGAGI (reference sequence). The CDR3 consists of 13 residues. The CDR3 DNA reads TGTGCCAGCAGGTTTAGCGGGAACCTAGAGCAGTTCTTG. Translated: CASRFSGNLEQFL.

This clonotype was picked up many times. For the CDR3, the DNA is TGTGCCAGCAGGGCTCAGATCTCCCCGAGGGAAGATACGCAGTATTTT. Protein product: CASRAQISPREDTQYF. The V call is TRBV28, the J call TRBJ2-3; D may be TRBD2 (5 bases). This CDR3 region has 16 residues. Trimming shortened V by 6 bases and J by 5 bases, and 21 bases separated the two germline ends. The germline CDR1 and CDR2 sequences are MDHEN and SYDVKM.

As regards this clonotype: Just one base apart from a much larger clone, this may be a read error. This chain connects TRBV6-1 to TRBJ1-4; possible D gene TRBD1, 5 bases. There are 14 residues in the CDR3. Germline-derived CDR1 and CDR2 are MNHNS and SASEGT. The V and J ends lost 5 bases and 5 bases respectively, with 12 bases between them. The CDR3 region has the DNA TGTGCCAGCAGTCCACGGACATGGAATGAAAAACTGTTTTTT. Its translation: CASSPRTWNEKLFF.

Sample share makes this clonotype medium-sized. The genes are TRBV11-1 and TRBJ2-7, with 9 bases identical to TRBD2. The CDR3 contains 15 residues. Germline V gene lookup returns CDR1 SGHAT and CDR2 FQDESV (reference sequence). V lost 5 bases and J lost 4; bases outside the gene matches: 9. In DNA form, the CDR3 reads TGTGCCAGCAGCCTAATTAGCGGGAGCCAATACGAGCAGTACTTC. This encodes CASSLISGSQYEQYF.

For this clonotype: The junction departs from germline at one end; a sequencing error may be responsible. CDR3 amino acids: CSANRAPNHGYTF. The DNA of the CDR3 is TGCAGCGCTAACAGGGCCCCTAACCATGGCTACACCTTC. V gene TRBV20-1 combines with J gene TRBJ1-2; weak D call: TRBD1 (6 bases). Germline V gene lookup returns CDR1 DFQATT and CDR2 SNEGSKA (reference sequence). The CDR3 spans 13 residues.

Concerning this clonotype: This could be a read error, since a much larger clone is one nucleotide away. The chain employs TRBV5-6 and TRBJ2-7, with 9 bases matching TRBD1. CDR3 length equals 15 residues. Germline V gives CDR1 SGHDT, CDR2 YYEEEE. The CDR3 coding sequence is TGTGCCGGCAGCGACTGGGACAGGGATCCCTACGAGCAGTACTTC. Translation gives CAGSDWDRDPYEQYF.

CDR3 sequence reads: CAATQALAGGGDTQYF. The CDR3 region has the DNA TGTGCAGCAACTCAAGCCTTAGCGGGGGGGGGAGATACGCAGTATTTT. This rearrangement joins TRBV11-3 to TRBJ2-3; 11 bases line up with TRBD2. Germline V gene sequence: CDR1 SGHNT, CDR2 YENEEA. This CDR3 is built from 16 residues.

This clonotype has ten or more counts. The chain carries TRBV30 and TRBJ2-2; D call uncertain. Trimming shortened V by 2 bases and J by 0 bases, and 4 bases separated the two germline ends. The germline V gene encodes CDR1 GTSNPN and CDR2 SVGIG (reference sequence). The CDR3 spans 13 residues. The CDR3 spells CAWSWTNTGELFF. CDR3 bases: TGTGCCTGGAGTTGGACGAACACCGGGGAGCTGTTTTTT.

CDR3 nucleotides: TGTGCCATCAGTCTGTCGGGAGGGCATGGAGGTACGCAGTATTTT. Encoded protein: CAISLSGGHGGTQYF. This chain joins TRBV10-3 and TRBJ2-3; 8 nucleotides line up with TRBD2. Germline CDR1 is ENHRY and CDR2 is SYGVKD. This CDR3 is 15 amino acids long. Trimming at V came to 5 bases and at J to 8 bases, leaving 12 bases not matched to a gene.

As concerns this clonotype: The germline gene is not matched at one end of the junction; a read error may be the cause. The chain links TRBV13 to TRBJ1-3; D gene ambiguous. There are 12 residues in the CDR3. The germline gives CDR1 PRHDT, CDR2 FYEKMQ (reference sequence). CDR3 loop: CTRSLAGNTIYF. The CDR3 bases are TGTACCAGGAGCTTAGCTGGAAACACCATATATTTT.

To note about this clonotype: Sequence at one end of the junction differs from germline and may be a read error. The gene calls are TRBV11-2 and TRBJ2-7, with no clear D. There are 13 residues in the CDR3. Germline CDR1 is SGHAT and CDR2 is FQNNGV. This CDR3 is CASRQDLFYEHYF. CDR3 nucleotides: TGTGCCAGCAGGCAAGACCTTTTCTACGAGCATTACTTC.

Comments on this clonotype: Possible read error: a much larger clone is one base away. A read error is likely, as this CDR3 ends without the conserved phenylalanine or tryptophan. The chain combines TRBV20-1 with TRBJ2-7; TRBD1 matches 7 bases. This CDR3 is built from 12 residues. Germline V gene lookup returns CDR1 DFQATT and CDR2 SNEGSKA (reference sequence). V shed 7 bases and J 4 bases; nucleotides not matched to a gene: 7. The CDR3 DNA follows: TGCAGTGAAAGGCGACAGGGATACGAGCAGTACTTA. This gives the protein CSERRQGYEQYL.

This clonotype was detected once. A read error is likely, as this CDR3 ends without the conserved phenylalanine or tryptophan. The chain recombines TRBV11-3 with TRBJ2-1; 7 bases fit TRBD1. Per the germline V gene, CDR1 is SGHNT and CDR2 is YENEEA. CDR3 length: 13 residues. CDR3 sequence reads: CANSSGQVHEQFL. The CDR3, as DNA: TGTGCAAACAGTTCCGGACAGGTCCATGAGCAGTTCCTC.

Remarks on this clonotype: Given a much more abundant clone one base away, this may be a read error. The gene calls are TRBV6-5 and TRBJ2-7, with D unresolved. Germline V gene sequence: CDR1 MNHEY, CDR2 SVGAGI. The CDR3 has 15 residues. In DNA, the CDR3 is TGTGCCAGCGGTTACTCTCCGTGGGGCTCCTACGAGCAGTACTTC. It is translated as CASGYSPWGSYEQYF.

On this clonotype: Since a much larger clone is just one base distant, this may be a read error. The rearrangement uses TRBV5-1 and TRBJ2-5; 9 positions match TRBD2. The V gene's germline CDR1 is SGHRS and CDR2 YFSETQ. The CDR3 sequence is 15 residues long. This CDR3 is CGSSLGGTSMETQYF. The CDR3, as DNA: TGCGGCAGCAGCTTGGGTGGGACTAGCATGGAGACCCAGTACTTC.